Listed below are T cell receptor beta chains from one sample, sequenced in a study of radiotherapy plus CTLA-4 blockade in lung cancer. Some clones are missing from TCRdb's copy, which holds only in-frame ones; the method was immunoSEQ multiplex PCR. The profile shows 30,000 to 35,000 clones, roughly 70% of them singletons. Sequenced here: peripheral blood, sampled from a patient treated with radiotherapy plus ipilimumab. Source of these receptors: a human donor with non-small cell lung cancer who had stable disease on radiotherapy plus ipilimumab. Each CDR3 is given with its conserved first and last residue. D genes are given only for firm matches.

d_call: NA; j_call: TRBJ2-5; v_call: TRBV7-8; cdr3_aa: CASRMGETQYF
d_call: NA; j_call: TRBJ2-7; v_call: TRBV7-2; cdr3_aa: CASSPSRGSGSYEQYF
d_call: NA; j_call: TRBJ1-3; v_call: TRBV30; cdr3_aa: CAWSVTELSGNTIYF
d_call: TRBD1; j_call: TRBJ1-5; v_call: TRBV30; cdr3_aa: CAWSRTGSFYEPQHF
d_call: NA; j_call: TRBJ1-2; v_call: TRBV20-1; cdr3_aa: CSVTGNYGYTF
d_call: TRBD1; j_call: TRBJ1-5; v_call: TRBV2; cdr3_aa: CASRGTGGRGQPQHF
d_call: TRBD2; j_call: TRBJ2-7; v_call: TRBV6-8; cdr3_aa: CASSLGLAGDEQYF
d_call: TRBD1; j_call: TRBJ1-2; v_call: TRBV6-5; cdr3_aa: CASSKDRGRPFTF
d_call: NA; j_call: TRBJ1-1; v_call: TRBV7-8; cdr3_aa: CASSPRDTFMNTEAFF
d_call: TRBD1; j_call: TRBJ1-6; v_call: TRBV11-2; cdr3_aa: CASSWGQGFSPLHF
d_call: NA; j_call: TRBJ2-1; v_call: TRBV6-5; cdr3_aa: CASSYSGPVNEQFF
d_call: NA; j_call: TRBJ2-1; v_call: TRBV5-6; cdr3_aa: CASSWGVEQFF
d_call: TRBD1; j_call: TRBJ1-5; v_call: TRBV28; cdr3_aa: CASSAGTAYSNQPQHF
d_call: NA; j_call: TRBJ1-1; v_call: TRBV29-1; cdr3_aa: CSVEVGRNTEAFF
d_call: TRBD1; j_call: TRBJ2-7; v_call: TRBV7-7; cdr3_aa: CASSAGTGLEQYF
d_call: TRBD2; j_call: TRBJ2-7; v_call: TRBV2; cdr3_aa: CASSDPGTSSSYEQYF
d_call: NA; j_call: TRBJ1-1; v_call: TRBV6-1; cdr3_aa: CASSESGQNTEAFF
d_call: NA; j_call: TRBJ2-3; v_call: TRBV7-3; cdr3_aa: CASSFSGGPADTQYF
d_call: NA; j_call: TRBJ2-5; v_call: TRBV4-1; cdr3_aa: CASSPRRDSPWETQYF
d_call: NA; j_call: TRBJ2-3; v_call: TRBV5-1; cdr3_aa: CASSLVGLKTDTQYF
d_call: NA; j_call: TRBJ1-1; v_call: TRBV18; cdr3_aa: CASSRLDNMNTEAFF
d_call: NA; j_call: TRBJ1-1; v_call: TRBV19; cdr3_aa: CASTSGVFETEAFF
d_call: TRBD1; j_call: TRBJ1-2; v_call: TRBV19; cdr3_aa: CASTDRWDSDYGYTF
d_call: NA; j_call: TRBJ2-1; v_call: TRBV5-1; cdr3_aa: CASSPGGGGAYNEQFF
d_call: NA; j_call: TRBJ2-3; v_call: TRBV6-5; cdr3_aa: CASRMGPQTDTQYF
d_call: NA; j_call: TRBJ2-1; v_call: TRBV5-5; cdr3_aa: CASSRVGGGTYNEQFF
d_call: NA; j_call: TRBJ2-7; v_call: TRBV2; cdr3_aa: CASRGGGAGEQYF
d_call: NA; j_call: TRBJ2-3; v_call: TRBV29-1; cdr3_aa: CTTHRGDTQYF
d_call: NA; j_call: TRBJ1-5; v_call: TRBV2; cdr3_aa: CASRDSNQPQHF
d_call: NA; j_call: TRBJ2-3; v_call: TRBV4-1; cdr3_aa: CASSQEGIGGDTQYF
d_call: NA; j_call: TRBJ1-2; v_call: TRBV19; cdr3_aa: CASSIGGSYGYTF
d_call: NA; j_call: TRBJ2-7; v_call: TRBV18; cdr3_aa: CASSPLQGSAYEQYF
d_call: NA; j_call: TRBJ2-7; v_call: TRBV7-7; cdr3_aa: CASSLGYSYEQYF
d_call: NA; j_call: TRBJ2-5; v_call: TRBV11-3; cdr3_aa: CASSGRYRDQETQYF
d_call: TRBD1; j_call: TRBJ1-5; v_call: TRBV18; cdr3_aa: CASSSGQGNSNQPQHF
d_call: NA; j_call: TRBJ2-3; v_call: TRBV7-9; cdr3_aa: CASSLDQGTSSDTQYF
d_call: NA; j_call: TRBJ1-5; v_call: TRBV6-6; cdr3_aa: CASSLGYSNQPQHF